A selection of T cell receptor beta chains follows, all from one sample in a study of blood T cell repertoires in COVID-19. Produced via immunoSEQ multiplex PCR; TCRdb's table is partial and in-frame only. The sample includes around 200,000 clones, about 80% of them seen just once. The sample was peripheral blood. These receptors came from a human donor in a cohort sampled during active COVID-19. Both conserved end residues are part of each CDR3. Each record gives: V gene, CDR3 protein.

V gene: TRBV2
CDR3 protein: CASSERGGLNTEAFF

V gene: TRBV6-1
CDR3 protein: CASSEWTGSTEAFF

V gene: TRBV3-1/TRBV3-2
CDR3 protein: CASSQAATGEAFF

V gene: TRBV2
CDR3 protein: CASSEPTGAYGYTF

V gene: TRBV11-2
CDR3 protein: CASSLDPGGAYEQYF

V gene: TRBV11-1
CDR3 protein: CASSPESAPGANVLTF

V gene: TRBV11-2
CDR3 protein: CASSLVAGGPGELFF

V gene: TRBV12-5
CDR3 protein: CASGLGFGGDKLFF

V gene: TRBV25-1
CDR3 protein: CASSPGQSWSPLHF

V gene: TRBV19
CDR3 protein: CASSIGGETQYF

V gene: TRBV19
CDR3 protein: CASSSRTVQRELFF

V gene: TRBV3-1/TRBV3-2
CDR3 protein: CASSHGELANGYTF

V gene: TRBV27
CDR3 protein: CASSLTNWVRGGSAFNEAFF

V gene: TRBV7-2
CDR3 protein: CASSPNRGLITEAFF

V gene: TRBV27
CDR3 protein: CASSLFGTTYNEQFF

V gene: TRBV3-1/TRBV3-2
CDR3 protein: CASSQARSENSPLHF

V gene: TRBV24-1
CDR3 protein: CATSDGGTTGGSYGYTF

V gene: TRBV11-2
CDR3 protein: CASTSGLAAMYQETQYF

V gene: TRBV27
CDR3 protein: CASQQGPGELFF

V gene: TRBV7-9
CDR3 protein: CASSLQGITGELFF

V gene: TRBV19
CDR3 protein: CASSGTSLNEQYF

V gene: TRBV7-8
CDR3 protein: CASTPEAGIGVIQQYF

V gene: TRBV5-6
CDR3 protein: CASSLTTSLDSYNEQFF